The 2 T cell receptor beta chains in this list originate from one sample, sequenced in a study of blood T cell repertoires in COVID-19. Data came from immunoSEQ multiplex PCR; TCRdb stores just in-frame clones and leaves some out. The table includes approximately 340,000 clones, 90% to 95% detected once. The specimen was PBMCs or T cells enriched from blood (not recorded which). All receptors derive from a woman between 40 and 50 years old who had been exposed to COVID-19.

The chain joins TRBV24-1 to TRBJ2-5; 11 positions agree with TRBD1. Germline trimming cut 3 bases from V and 7 bases from J; bases unmatched to any gene: 6. The CDR3 has 15 amino acids. Germline V lookup: CDR1 KGHDR, CDR2 SFDVKD. In DNA form, the CDR3 reads TGTGCCACCAGTGATCCGGGACAGGGGGTGGGGACCCAGTACTTC. Its protein product is CATSDPGQGVGTQYF.

This rearrangement joins TRBV12-3 or TRBV12-4 to TRBJ1-3; D gene uncertain. This CDR3 region has 13 residues. Trimming shortened V by 4 bases and J by 4 bases, and 8 bases separated the two germline ends. The CDR3 coding sequence is TGTGCCAGCAGTTCCCCCTCGGGAAACACCATATATTTT. Translating gives CASSSPSGNTIYF.